This T cell receptor beta chain was recorded in a study of cytomegalovirus exposure and HLA in healthy donors (dated by TCRdb to about 2017). In terms of the full investigation: According to an earlier analysis of several hundred of the donors, 200 million or so T cells yielded roughly 110 million unique TCR beta sequences and about 300 Gb of sequence data. An early release covering approximately 600 HLA-typed donors comprised 300 to 350 gigabases of sequencing data and tens of millions of unique TCR sequences. Of the 300 to 500 genotyped donors, 81% were placed in the genetic ancestry cluster associated with self-reported Caucasian donors. The study was designed to test whether signatures of past pathogen exposure could be identified by cataloging public T cell receptors. The T cell repertoires of some 700 subjects were profiled by immunosequencing and related to cytomegalovirus serostatus. A separate validation cohort of over a hundred different subjects was used in addition to the approximately 640-subject first cohort. High-throughput TCR immunosequencing, statistical association of individual TCRs with disease status, and machine learning were combined to predict cytomegalovirus infection status. In a later analysis, previously published TCR beta repertoires from fewer than 750 donors were re-analyzed and high-resolution HLA genotyping was added so that TCR occurrence patterns could be studied. Rather than drawing on any new phenotypic data, the later analysis identified candidate immune exposures from TCR beta sequences and the way those sequences occurred across donors. To decide whether each TCR beta V gene segment behaved as functional or pseudogenic, an earlier analysis of several hundred of the donors relied on high-throughput TCR beta sequencing. Donor age, sex, ethnicity and CMV serostatus were compiled together with the repertoire data. In a later genetic analysis, genome-wide SNP genotypes for about three fifths of the 666 donors were used, and that subset was treated as a discovery cohort. All discovery cohort repertoires had been generated on a single sequencing platform. Both class I and class II loci were covered by HLA typing, at four-digit resolution. Typing coverage varied by locus: about 620-630 donors for A, B, C, DRB1 and DQB1; about 520 for DQA1; approximately 610 for DPA1; approximately 470 for DPB1. A handful of DR-DQ haplotypes were treated as single units for association and clustering because of strong linkage in the cohort. Among 350 to 400 genotyped donors of the cohort, an average of approximately 240,000 unique TCR beta nucleotide sequences were sequenced per donor, roughly a sixth of them non-productive.

What the work shows at the level of the full study, not this receptor alone: The cohort was sequenced for TCR beta chains only, and without alpha or paired-chain data the features that could be detected were limited. In a later analysis, several top co-occurrence clusters were reported to appear linked to parvovirus B19, influenza, CMV and Epstein-Barr virus. Strong co-occurrence of HLA alleles, especially DR and DQ, made assigning TCR associations to individual alleles difficult. An association between a missense DCLRE1C variant and V-gene and J-gene trimming of TCR beta chains was found in a later genetic analysis and replicated in an independent cohort. While some public TCRs were present in many individuals, most TCR sequences turned up only very rarely across donors. A later analysis found that most CMV-associated TCR beta chains appeared HLA-restricted, with HLA associations seemingly driven largely by CMV exposure. The only immune exposure information available for the cohort was CMV serostatus. A later genetic analysis reported fewer N-insertions in productive TCRs among donors in an Asian-associated ancestry cluster than the approximately 670-donor mean. The authors suggested that the approach could potentially be extended to other disease states and immunological phenotypes. Presence/absence analyses assumed roughly uniform sequencing depth across donors, an assumption that may not hold. The classifier was reported to diagnose cytomegalovirus status with high specificity and sensitivity in both the original cohort and the validation cohort. In a later analysis, HLA-associated TCR beta chains showed more clonal expansion and lower generation probabilities than non-associated chains that were equally common. Correlated functional status among segregating V segments might be attributable to linkage disequilibrium, but an unknown experimental factor could not be ruled out. Because counts were too low, around 18 rarely observed V segments, including chromosome 9 orphons, were left out of the earlier analysis of 587 of the donors. Because some donors lacked HLA typing at each locus, the association tests relied only on the typed subset. In an earlier analysis of some 550 of the donors, most TCR beta V segments were observed in productive rearrangements about 87% or about 30% of the time, broadly matching IMGT annotations. In the study, around 160 TCR beta chains were listed as associated with cytomegalovirus. A later analysis found that TCR association rates varied across HLA loci, with DRB1 alleles showing the most associated TCRs and HLA-C alleles the fewest. The sequencing pipeline was judged likely to have produced a cluster of highly shared sequence variants as a technical artifact. At a false discovery rate of 0.05, a later analysis linked approximately 18,000 TCR beta sequences to specific HLA alleles. Some IMGT-functional V segments, including TRBV6-2 and TRBV6-3, could not be told apart with the 87-base-pair reads, so those segments were excluded. A further reported finding was that TCR beta sequences accurately predicted the HLA-A and HLA-B alleles for most subjects in the first cohort. Three of the identified cytomegalovirus-associated TCR beta chains were confirmed in vitro to be specific for cytomegalovirus antigens.

Receptor libraries were prepared by the immunoSEQ multiplex PCR assay. For the multiplex PCR, a mixture combining 60 forward primers for TCR Vbeta segments and 13 reverse primers for TCR Jbeta segments was used. The CDR3 region of rearranged TCR beta genes was amplified from genomic DNA with a multiplex PCR assay. The amplified TCR beta libraries were sequenced on the Illumina HiSeq System as 87-base-pair reads. For the original study's pipeline: Across the 640 or so repertoires, a later analysis counted approximately 83 million unique TCR beta chains, about 10 million of which were shared by at least two donors. Raw reads were error-corrected and collapsed into unique sequences with a nearest-neighbor algorithm that merged closely related sequences to remove PCR and sequencing errors. Alignment of CDR3 sequences to IMGT reference sequences was used to assign V, D and J gene segments. Each retained sequence needed at least a six-nucleotide match to both a V gene segment and a J gene segment. Rearrangements were called productive when the CDR3 lacked stop codons and stayed in frame with V and J; all others were non-productive. Following IMGT convention, CDR3 was defined as the stretch from the second conserved V-encoded cysteine to the conserved J-encoded phenylalanine. The earlier analysis of 450 to 750 of the donors excluded any sequence lacking an unambiguous match to a single V gene segment. An earlier analysis of approximately 590 of the donors classified V segments as functional when productive rearrangements were above 56.7% and as segregating when the standard deviation between donors was above 5%. To diagnose cytomegalovirus status from the catalog of TCR beta chain sequences, a statistical classification framework was built. In a later analysis, V and J genes were assigned by comparing TCR nucleotide sequences against IMGT/GENE-DB human TR gene sequences. Using the TCRdist pipeline, a later analysis assigned CDR3 sequences along with most-parsimonious VDJ recombination scenarios. In a later analysis, each TCR beta chain was defined by its CDR3 amino acid sequence together with its V-gene family, and reads lacking a unique V-gene family were excluded. As a way to deal with suspected cross-contamination and a sequencing artifact, a later analysis dropped nearly 600 nucleotide sequences that were highly shared and had low generation probability. In a later analysis, a clonal expansion index for each public chain was calculated from normalized within-repertoire ranks of inferred template counts. A later analysis computed generation probabilities with a VDJ recombination model fitted to out-of-frame rearrangements, and checked the results against IGoR. In a later analysis, TCR-TCR, TCR-HLA and TCR-CMV co-occurrence was scored with hypergeometric tests, and a repertoire-size bias correction was applied to TCR pairs. In a later analysis, false discovery rates were estimated by permuting HLA or CMV assignments 20 times. In a later analysis, co-occurring TCRs were grouped using DBSCAN, with TCRdist sequence similarity added in when clustering inside HLA-allele-positive subsets. Co-occurrence clustering excluded repertoires with fewer than 30,000 or more than 120,000 public chains, plus five with anomalous nucleotide sharing. This immuneACCESS table, as held by TCRdb, lists in-frame sequences with V and J called but not all clones. Of the missing ones, under half trace to an unresolved V gene in checked studies; the others have no known cause. V, J and clone size were drawn from that table, and D and trimming were deduced from the DNA. In all, the sample holds more than 150,000 clones, and 60% to 85% of those were seen once. Of the sample, 6.5% to 8.5% falls within the top ten clones.

The cohort consisted of approximately 670 healthy bone marrow donors. All cohort members were sampled while nominally healthy, although unrecorded immune exposures were likely present. The donor was CMV seropositive and belonged to the group of more than 250 seropositive cohort members. A peripheral blood sample was collected from each donor, and TCR beta sequencing was performed on peripheral blood mononuclear cells. Genomic DNA was extracted from the blood cell samples with the Qiagen DNeasy Blood Extraction Kit. The germline V gene supplies CDR1 LGHNA and CDR2 YSLEER. Including the terminal cysteine and phenylalanine, the CDR3 comprises 19 residues. The kept DNA is CDR3 alone, 57 bases in frame from the first base. In its sample, this clone was seen a few times. The antigen it recognizes is unknown. An end of the junction differs from the germline gene, which may be a read error.

This clonotype was obtained from a woman between 40 and 55 years old in good health and CMV-seropositive. The sequencing input was PBMCs. The sequence joins TRBV4-3 to TRBJ2-6, with TRBD2 matching 9 junction bases. CDR3 protein: CASSPDWAGGWGGANGLTF. The DNA sequence reads TGCGCCAGCAGCCCCGATTGGGCGGGGGGGTGGGGTGGGGCCAACGGCCTGACTTTC.